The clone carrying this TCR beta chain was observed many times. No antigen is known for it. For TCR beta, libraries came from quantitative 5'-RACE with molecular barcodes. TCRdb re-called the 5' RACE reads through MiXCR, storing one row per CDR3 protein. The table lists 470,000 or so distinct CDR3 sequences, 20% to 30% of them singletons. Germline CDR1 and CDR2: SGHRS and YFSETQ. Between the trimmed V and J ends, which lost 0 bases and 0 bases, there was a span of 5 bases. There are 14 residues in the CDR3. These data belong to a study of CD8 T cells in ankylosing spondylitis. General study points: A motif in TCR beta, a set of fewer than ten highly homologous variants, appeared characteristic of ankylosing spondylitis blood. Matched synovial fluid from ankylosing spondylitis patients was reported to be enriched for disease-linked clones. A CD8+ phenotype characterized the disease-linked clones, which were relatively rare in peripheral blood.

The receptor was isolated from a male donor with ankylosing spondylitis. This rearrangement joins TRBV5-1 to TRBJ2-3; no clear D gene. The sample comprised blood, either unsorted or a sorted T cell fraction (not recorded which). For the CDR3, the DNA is TGCGCCAGCAGCTTGGGAGATAGCACAGATACGCAGTATTTT. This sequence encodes CASSLGDSTDTQYF.